The sample holds many counts of the clone carrying this T cell receptor beta chain. Its antigen is currently unknown. Via MiXCR, TCRdb re-called the 5' RACE reads, giving one row per CDR3 protein. The profile shows around 340,000 distinct CDR3 sequences, approximately 15% of them singletons. This sample is part of a study of T-cell memory formation after mild COVID-19. Study-wide background: There were largely donor-specific TCR clusters. Study-wide results and limits: Whereas later expanders leaned CD4+, clones contracting day 15 to 85 showed a balanced CD4/CD8 makeup.

Germline lookup yields CDR1 SGHTA and CDR2 FQGNSA. This CDR3 region has 15 residues. Trimming pared 7 bases from V and 2 bases from J, leaving 16 bases between. This sequence was found in a man in his late teens or twenties who had mild COVID-19 (a few samples of this study predate the infection). Cell type and time point are not known. The chain couples TRBV7-2 to TRBJ2-3, with D possibly TRBD2 on 7 matching bases. Input material: PBMCs or a T cell subset sorted from them (not recorded which). For the CDR3, the DNA is TGTGCCAGCAACCCGAGGGGGGGAAACACAGATACGCAGTATTTT. Its translation: CASNPRGGNTDTQYF.